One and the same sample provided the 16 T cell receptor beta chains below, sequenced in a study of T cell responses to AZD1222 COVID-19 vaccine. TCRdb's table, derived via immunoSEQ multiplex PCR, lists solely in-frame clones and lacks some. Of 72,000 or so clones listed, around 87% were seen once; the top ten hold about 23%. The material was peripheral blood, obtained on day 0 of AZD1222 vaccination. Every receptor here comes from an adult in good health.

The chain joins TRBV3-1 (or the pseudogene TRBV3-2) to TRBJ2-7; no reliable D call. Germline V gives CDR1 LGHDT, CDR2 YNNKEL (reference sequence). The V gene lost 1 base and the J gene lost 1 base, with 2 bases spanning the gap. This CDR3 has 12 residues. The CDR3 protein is CASSQGSYEQYF. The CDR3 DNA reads TGTGCCAGCAGCCAAGGATCCTACGAGCAGTACTTC.

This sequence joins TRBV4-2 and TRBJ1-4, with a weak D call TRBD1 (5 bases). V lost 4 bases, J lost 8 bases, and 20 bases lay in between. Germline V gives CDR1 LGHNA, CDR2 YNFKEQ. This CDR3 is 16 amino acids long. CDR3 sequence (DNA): TGTGCCAGCAGCCTCGAGGGGCAAGGGATCGGCGAAAAACTGTTTTTT. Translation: CASSLEGQGIGEKLFF.

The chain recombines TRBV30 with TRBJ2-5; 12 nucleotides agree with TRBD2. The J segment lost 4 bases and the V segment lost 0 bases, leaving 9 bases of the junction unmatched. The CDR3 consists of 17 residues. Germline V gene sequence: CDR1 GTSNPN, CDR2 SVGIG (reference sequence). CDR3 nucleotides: TGTGCCTGGAGTGTAGGTTCTAGCGGGAGGGCTGGAGAGACCCAGTACTTC. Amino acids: CAWSVGSSGRAGETQYF.

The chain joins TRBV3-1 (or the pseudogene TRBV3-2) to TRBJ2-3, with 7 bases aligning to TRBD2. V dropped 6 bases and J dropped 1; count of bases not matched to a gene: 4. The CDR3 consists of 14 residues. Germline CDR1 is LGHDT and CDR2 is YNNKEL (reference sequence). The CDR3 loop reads CASSTGGGTDTQYF. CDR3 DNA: TGTGCCAGCAGTACTGGGGGGGGCACAGATACGCAGTATTTT.

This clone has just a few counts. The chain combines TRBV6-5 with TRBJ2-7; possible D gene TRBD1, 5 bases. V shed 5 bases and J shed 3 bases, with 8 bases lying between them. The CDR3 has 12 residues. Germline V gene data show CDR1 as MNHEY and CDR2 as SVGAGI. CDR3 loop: CASSRQYYEQYF. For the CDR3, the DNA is TGTGCCAGCAGTAGACAGTACTACGAGCAGTACTTC.

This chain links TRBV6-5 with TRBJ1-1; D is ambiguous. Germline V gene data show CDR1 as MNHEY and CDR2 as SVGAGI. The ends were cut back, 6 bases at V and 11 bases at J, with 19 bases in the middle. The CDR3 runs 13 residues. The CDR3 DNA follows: TGTGCCAGCAGAATAGGGTCCCAAGCTTCGGCTTTCTTT. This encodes CASRIGSQASAFF.

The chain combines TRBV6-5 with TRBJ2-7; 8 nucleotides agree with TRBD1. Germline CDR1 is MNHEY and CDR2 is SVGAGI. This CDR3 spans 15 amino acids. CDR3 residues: CGVWGNTGGENEQYF. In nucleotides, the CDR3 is TGTGGCGTCTGGGGGAATACAGGGGGAGAGAACGAGCAGTACTTC.

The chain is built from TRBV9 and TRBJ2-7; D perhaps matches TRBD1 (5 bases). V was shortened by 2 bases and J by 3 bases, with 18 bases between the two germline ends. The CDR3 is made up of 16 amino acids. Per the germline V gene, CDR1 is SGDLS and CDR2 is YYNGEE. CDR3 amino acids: CASSVEPRVTDYEQYF. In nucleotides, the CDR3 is TGTGCCAGCAGCGTGGAACCCAGGGTTACCGACTACGAGCAGTACTTC.

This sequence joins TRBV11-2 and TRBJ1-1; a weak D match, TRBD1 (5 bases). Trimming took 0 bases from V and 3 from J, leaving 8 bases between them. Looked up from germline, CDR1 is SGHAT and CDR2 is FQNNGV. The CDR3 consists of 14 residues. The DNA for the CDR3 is TGTGCCAGCAGCTTAGAGGGGGGGGACACTGAAGCTTTCTTT. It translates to CASSLEGGDTEAFF. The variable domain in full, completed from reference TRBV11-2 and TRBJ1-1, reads EAGVAQSPRYKIIEKRQSVAFWCNPISGHATLYWYQQILGQGPKLLIQFQNNGVVDDSQLPKDRFSAERLKGVDSTLKIQPAKLEDSAVYLCASSLEGGDTEAFFGQGTRLTVV.

The CDR3 bases are TGTGCCAGCAGTTCAAGATTTCAAAATTCACCCCTCCACTTT. Its protein is CASSSRFQNSPLHF. V usage is TRBV27 and J usage is TRBJ1-6; D gene uncertain. Germline loops: CDR1 MNHEY, CDR2 SMNVEV (reference sequence). The CDR3 is 14 residues long. V lost 4 bases to trimming and J lost 7 bases, with 11 bases between them.

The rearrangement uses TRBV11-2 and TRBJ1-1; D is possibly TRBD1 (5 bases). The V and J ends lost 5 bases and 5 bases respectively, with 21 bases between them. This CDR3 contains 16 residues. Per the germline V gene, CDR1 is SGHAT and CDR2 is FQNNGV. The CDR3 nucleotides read TGTGCCAGCAGCACCCGCAGGGTAGTAGTAGGGACTGAAGCTTTCTTT. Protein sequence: CASSTRRVVVGTEAFF.

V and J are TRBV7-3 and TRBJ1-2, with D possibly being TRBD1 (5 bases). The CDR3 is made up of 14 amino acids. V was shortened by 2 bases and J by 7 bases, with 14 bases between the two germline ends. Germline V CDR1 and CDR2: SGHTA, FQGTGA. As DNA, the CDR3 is TGTGCCAGCAGCTTAGCCCAGGGTTCGGGTGGCTACACCTTC. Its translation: CASSLAQGSGGYTF.

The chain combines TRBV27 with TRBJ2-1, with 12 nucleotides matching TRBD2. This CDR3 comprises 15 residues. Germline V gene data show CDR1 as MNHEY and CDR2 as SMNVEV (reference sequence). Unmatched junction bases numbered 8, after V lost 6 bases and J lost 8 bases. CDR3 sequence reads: CASSQKTSGRYEQFF. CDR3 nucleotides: TGTGCCAGCAGCCAAAAGACTAGCGGGAGATATGAGCAGTTCTTC.

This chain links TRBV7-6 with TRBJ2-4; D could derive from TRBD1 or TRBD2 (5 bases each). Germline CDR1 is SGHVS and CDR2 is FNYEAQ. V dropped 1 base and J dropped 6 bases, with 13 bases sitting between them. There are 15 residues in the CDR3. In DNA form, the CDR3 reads TGTGCCAGCAGCTTAGAGGGACCCCCTGGAAACATTCAGTACTTC. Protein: CASSLEGPPGNIQYF.

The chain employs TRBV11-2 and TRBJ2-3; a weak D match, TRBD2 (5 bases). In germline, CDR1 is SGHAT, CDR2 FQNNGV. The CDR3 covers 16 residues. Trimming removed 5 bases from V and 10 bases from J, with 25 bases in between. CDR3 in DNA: TGTGCCAGCAGCCCTAATTTCGGGCCCAGCGGCGGATCGCAGTATTTT. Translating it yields CASSPNFGPSGGSQYF.

The CDR3 DNA sequence: TGTGCCAGCAGTCCCTGGGACTCCCCGAACACTGAAGCTTTCTTT. Translating gives CASSPWDSPNTEAFF. The chain uses TRBV28 and TRBJ1-1; D may be TRBD1 (5 bases). The germline CDR1 and CDR2 sequences are MDHEN and SYDVKM. This CDR3 has 15 residues. V was trimmed by 5 bases and J by 1 base, leaving 14 bases between them. Full variable domain (rest looked up from reference TRBV28 and TRBJ1-1): DVKVTQSSRYLVKRTGEKVFLECVQDMDHENMFWYRQDPGLGLRLIYFSYDVKMKEKGDIPEGYSVSREKKERFSLILESASTNQTSMYLCASSPWDSPNTEAFFGQGTRLTVV.